The sample holds a few counts of the clone carrying this TCR beta chain. Its antigen is currently unknown. This sample stems from a study of T-cell memory formation after mild COVID-19. Across the whole study: TCR clusters were largely donor specific. Study conclusions and caveats: Whereas later expanders leaned CD4+, clones contracting day 15 to 85 showed a balanced CD4/CD8 makeup. Detection of some responders pre-infection suggested pre-existing cross-reactive memory T cells participated.

CDR1 MNHNY and CDR2 SVGAGI come from the germline V gene (reference sequence). The CDR3 contains 16 residues. V was shortened by 2 bases and J by 2 bases, with 15 bases between the two germline ends. 5'RACE, which relied on constant-segment primers, yielded TCR alpha and TCR beta cDNA libraries carrying sample barcodes and UMIs. In TCRdb, the 5' RACE reads were re-called with MiXCR into one record per CDR3 protein. The data show some 600,000 distinct CDR3 sequences, approximately 15% seen once. The rearrangement links TRBV6-6 to TRBJ2-5, with D possibly matching TRBD2 (6 bases). The clonotype originates from an adult woman who had mild COVID-19 (a few samples of this study predate the infection). Cell type and time point are not known. The sequenced material came from PBMCs or a T cell subset sorted from them (not recorded which). For the CDR3, the DNA is TGTGCCAGCAGTTACGGGAGGCGGGATGGGCAAGAGACCCAGTACTTC. Translated, it gives CASSYGRRDGQETQYF.